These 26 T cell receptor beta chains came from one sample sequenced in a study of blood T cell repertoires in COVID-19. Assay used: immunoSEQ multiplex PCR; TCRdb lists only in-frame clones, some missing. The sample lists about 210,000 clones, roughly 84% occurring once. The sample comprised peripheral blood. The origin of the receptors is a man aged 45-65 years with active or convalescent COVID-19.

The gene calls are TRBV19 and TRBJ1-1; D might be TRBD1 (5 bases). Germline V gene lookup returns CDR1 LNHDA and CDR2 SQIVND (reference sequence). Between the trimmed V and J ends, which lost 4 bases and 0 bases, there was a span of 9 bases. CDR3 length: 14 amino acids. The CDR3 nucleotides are TGTGCCAGTAGTAGGGGGGGTTTGAACACTGAAGCTTTCTTT. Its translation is CASSRGGLNTEAFF.

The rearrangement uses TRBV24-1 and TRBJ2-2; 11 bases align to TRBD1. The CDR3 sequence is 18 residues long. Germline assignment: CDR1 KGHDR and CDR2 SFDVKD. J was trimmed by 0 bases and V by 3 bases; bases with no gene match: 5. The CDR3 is CATSDHRDRGTNTGELFF. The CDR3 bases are TGTGCCACCAGTGATCACCGGGACAGGGGGACGAACACCGGGGAGCTGTTTTTT.

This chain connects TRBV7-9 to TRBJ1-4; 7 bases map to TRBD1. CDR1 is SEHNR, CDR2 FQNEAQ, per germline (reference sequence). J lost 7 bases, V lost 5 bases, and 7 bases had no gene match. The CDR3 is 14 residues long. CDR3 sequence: CASSPGQPREKLFF. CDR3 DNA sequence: TGTGCCAGCAGCCCGGGACAGCCCCGTGAAAAACTGTTTTTT.

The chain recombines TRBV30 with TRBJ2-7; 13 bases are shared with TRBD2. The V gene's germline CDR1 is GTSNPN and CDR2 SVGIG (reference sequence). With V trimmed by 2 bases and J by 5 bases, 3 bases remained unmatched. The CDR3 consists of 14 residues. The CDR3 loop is CAWSYGLAGDEQYF. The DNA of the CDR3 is TGTGCCTGGAGTTACGGACTAGCGGGAGACGAGCAGTACTTC.

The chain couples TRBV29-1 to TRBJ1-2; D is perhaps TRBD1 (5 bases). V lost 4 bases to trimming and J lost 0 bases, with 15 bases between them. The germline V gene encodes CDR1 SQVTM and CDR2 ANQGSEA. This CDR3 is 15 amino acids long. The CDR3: CSVVPGIWANYGYTF. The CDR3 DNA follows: TGCAGCGTTGTTCCAGGGATTTGGGCTAACTATGGCTACACCTTC.

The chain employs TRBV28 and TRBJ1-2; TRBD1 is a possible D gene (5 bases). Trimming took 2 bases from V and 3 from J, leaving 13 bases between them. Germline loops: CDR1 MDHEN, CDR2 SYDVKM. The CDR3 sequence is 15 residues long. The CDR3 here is CASSLGFGGDYGYTF. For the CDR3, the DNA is TGTGCCAGCAGTTTAGGTTTTGGGGGGGACTATGGCTACACCTTC.

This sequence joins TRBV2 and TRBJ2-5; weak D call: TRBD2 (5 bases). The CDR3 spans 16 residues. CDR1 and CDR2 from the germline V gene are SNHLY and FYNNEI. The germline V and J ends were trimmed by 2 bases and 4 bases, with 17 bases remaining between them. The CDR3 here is CASSESLSGAVETQYF. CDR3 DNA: TGTGCCAGCAGTGAATCACTTAGTGGAGCGGTAGAGACCCAGTACTTC.

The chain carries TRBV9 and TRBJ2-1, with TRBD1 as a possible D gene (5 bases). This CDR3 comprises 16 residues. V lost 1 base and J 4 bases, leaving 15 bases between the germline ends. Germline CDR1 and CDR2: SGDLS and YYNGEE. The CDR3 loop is CASSVYPGPGYNEQFF. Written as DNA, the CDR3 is TGTGCCAGCAGCGTATACCCAGGGCCCGGTTACAATGAGCAGTTCTTC. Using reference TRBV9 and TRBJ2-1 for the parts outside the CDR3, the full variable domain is DSGVTQTPKHLITATGQRVTLRCSPRSGDLSVYWYQQSLDQGLQFLIQYYNGEERAKGNILERFSAQQFPDLHSELNLSSLELGDSALYFCASSVYPGPGYNEQFFGPGTRLTVL.

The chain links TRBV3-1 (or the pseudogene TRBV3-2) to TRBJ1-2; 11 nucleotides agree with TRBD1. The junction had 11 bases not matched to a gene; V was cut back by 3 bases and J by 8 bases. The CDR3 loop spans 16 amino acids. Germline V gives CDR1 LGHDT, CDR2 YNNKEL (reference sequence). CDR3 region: CASSHPGQGASGGYTF. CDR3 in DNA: TGTGCCAGCAGCCATCCCGGACAGGGGGCCTCGGGGGGCTACACCTTC.

The CDR3 nucleotides are TGTGCCAGCAGTCCCGGACAATTGAACACTGAAGCTTTCTTT. Translated: CASSPGQLNTEAFF. The V call is TRBV28, the J call TRBJ1-1; D perhaps matches TRBD1 (5 bases). The germline V gene encodes CDR1 MDHEN and CDR2 SYDVKM. This CDR3 comprises 14 residues. The V gene lost 5 bases and the J gene lost 0 bases, with 10 bases spanning the gap.

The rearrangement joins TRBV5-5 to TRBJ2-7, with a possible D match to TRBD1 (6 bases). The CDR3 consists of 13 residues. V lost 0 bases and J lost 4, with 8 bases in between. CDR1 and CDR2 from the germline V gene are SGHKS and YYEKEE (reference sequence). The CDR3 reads CASSLEGEYEQYV. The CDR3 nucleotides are TGTGCCAGCAGCTTGGAGGGGGAATACGAGCAGTACGTC.

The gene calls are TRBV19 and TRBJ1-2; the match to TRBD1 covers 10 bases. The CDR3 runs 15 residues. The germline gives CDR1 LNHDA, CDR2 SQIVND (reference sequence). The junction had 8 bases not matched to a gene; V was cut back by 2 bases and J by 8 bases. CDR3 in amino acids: CASSIIWDRGSGYTF. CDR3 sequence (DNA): TGTGCCAGTAGTATAATTTGGGACAGGGGATCCGGCTACACCTTC.

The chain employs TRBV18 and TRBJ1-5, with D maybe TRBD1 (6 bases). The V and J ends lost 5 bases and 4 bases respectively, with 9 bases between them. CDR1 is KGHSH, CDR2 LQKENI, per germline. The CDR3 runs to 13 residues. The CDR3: CASSRDINQPQHF. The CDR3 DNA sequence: TGTGCCAGCTCAAGGGACATAAATCAGCCCCAGCATTTT.

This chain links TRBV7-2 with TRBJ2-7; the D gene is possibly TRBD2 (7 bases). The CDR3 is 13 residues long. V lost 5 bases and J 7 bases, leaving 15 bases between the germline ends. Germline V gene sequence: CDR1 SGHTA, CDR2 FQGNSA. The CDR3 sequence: CASSRGAVGEQYF. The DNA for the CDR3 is TGTGCCAGCAGCCGGGGGGCGGTCGGGGAGCAGTACTTC.

CDR3 sequence reads: CSASWQGEVQPQHF. In nucleotides, the CDR3 is TGCAGTGCTAGTTGGCAGGGGGAAGTTCAGCCCCAGCATTTT. The chain carries TRBV20-1 and TRBJ1-5, with TRBD1 matching 7 bases. The germline CDR1 and CDR2 sequences are DFQATT and SNEGSKA (reference sequence). With 3 bases clipped from V and 6 bases from J, the junction kept 8 bases outside the gene matches. The CDR3 runs 14 residues.

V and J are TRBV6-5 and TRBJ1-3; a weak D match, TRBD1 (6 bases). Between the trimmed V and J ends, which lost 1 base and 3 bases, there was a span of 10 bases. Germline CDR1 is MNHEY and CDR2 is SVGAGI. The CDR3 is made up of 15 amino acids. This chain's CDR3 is CASSYLQGYGNTIYF. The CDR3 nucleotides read TGTGCCAGCAGTTACTTGCAGGGGTATGGAAACACCATATATTTT.

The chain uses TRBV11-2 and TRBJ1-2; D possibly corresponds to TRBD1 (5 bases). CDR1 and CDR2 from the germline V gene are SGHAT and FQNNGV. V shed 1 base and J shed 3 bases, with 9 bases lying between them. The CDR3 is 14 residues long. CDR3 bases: TGTGCCAGCAGCTTAGGTCGCAGGGACTATGGCTACACCTTC. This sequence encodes CASSLGRRDYGYTF.

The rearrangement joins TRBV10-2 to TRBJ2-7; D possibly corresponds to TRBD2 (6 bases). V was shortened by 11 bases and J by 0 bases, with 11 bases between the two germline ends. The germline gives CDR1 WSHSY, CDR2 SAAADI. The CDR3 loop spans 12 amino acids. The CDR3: CACRGSSYEQYF. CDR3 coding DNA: TGCGCCTGCCGGGGGAGCTCCTACGAGCAGTACTTC.

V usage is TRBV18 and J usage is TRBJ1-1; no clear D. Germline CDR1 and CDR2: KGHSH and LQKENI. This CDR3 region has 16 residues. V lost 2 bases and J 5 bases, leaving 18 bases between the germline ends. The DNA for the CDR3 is TGTGCCAGCTCACCAAGGTCTGCAGTTCTAGATACTGAAGCTTTCTTT. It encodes CASSPRSAVLDTEAFF.

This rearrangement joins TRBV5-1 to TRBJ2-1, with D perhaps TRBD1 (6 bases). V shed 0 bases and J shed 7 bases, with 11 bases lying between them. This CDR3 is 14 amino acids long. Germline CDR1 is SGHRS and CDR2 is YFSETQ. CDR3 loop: CASSLGQGWNEQFF. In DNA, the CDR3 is TGCGCCAGCAGCTTGGGCCAGGGGTGGAATGAGCAGTTCTTC.

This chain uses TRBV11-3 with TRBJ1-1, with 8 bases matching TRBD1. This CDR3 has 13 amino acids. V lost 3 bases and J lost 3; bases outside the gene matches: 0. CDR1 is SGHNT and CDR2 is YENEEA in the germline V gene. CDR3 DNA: TGTGCCAGCAGCTTGGACAGGGACACTGAAGCTTTCTTT. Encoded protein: CASSLDRDTEAFF.

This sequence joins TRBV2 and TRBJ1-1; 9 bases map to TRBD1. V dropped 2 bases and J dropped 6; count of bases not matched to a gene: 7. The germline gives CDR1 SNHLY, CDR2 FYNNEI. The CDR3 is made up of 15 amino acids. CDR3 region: CASSELGQGFSEAFF. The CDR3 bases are TGTGCCAGCAGTGAATTGGGACAGGGTTTCTCTGAAGCTTTCTTT.

The CDR3 nucleotides read TGTGCCAGCAGCTTGGTTTCCGGACACCGGAACACTGAAGCTTTCTTT. This translates into CASSLVSGHRNTEAFF. The J gene is TRBJ1-1, the V gene TRBV5-8; D is perhaps TRBD1 (5 bases). Trimming shortened V by 0 bases and J by 1 base, and 13 bases separated the two germline ends. The CDR3 is 16 amino acids. CDR1 is SGHTS and CDR2 is YDEGEE in the germline V gene.

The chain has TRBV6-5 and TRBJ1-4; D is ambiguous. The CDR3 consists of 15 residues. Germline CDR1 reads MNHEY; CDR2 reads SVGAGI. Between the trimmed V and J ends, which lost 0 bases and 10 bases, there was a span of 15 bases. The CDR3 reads CASSYSSRTLRKLFF. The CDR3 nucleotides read TGTGCCAGCAGTTACTCTAGCCGCACCCTTAGAAAACTGTTTTTT.

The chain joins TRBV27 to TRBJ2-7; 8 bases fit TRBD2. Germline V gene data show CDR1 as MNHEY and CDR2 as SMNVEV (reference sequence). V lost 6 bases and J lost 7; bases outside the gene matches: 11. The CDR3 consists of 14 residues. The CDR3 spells CASSPVGGAREQYV. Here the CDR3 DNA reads TGTGCCAGCAGCCCTGTCGGGGGGGCTCGGGAGCAGTACGTC.

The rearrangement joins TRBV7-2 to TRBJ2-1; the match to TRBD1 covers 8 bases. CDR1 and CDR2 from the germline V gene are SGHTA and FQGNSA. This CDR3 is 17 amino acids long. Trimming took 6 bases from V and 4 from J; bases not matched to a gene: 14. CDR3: CASRKQWSGTGYNEQFF. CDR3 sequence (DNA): TGTGCCAGCAGGAAACAATGGTCCGGGACAGGTTACAATGAGCAGTTCTTC.